Each of the 9 T cell receptor beta chains below was sequenced from the same sample in a study of cytomegalovirus exposure and HLA in healthy donors. A multiplex PCR was run with 60 Vbeta primers and 13 Jbeta primers. The assay was immunoSEQ multiplex PCR, and TCRdb's table has in-frame clones only and misses some. The sample shows approximately 250,000 clones, just under 80% of them seen only once. Input material: PBMCs. The source of these receptors is a boy younger than 18 in good health and CMV-seronegative.

Notes on this clone: At one end the junction does not follow the germline gene, possibly because of a read error. The chain carries TRBV7-9 and TRBJ1-4, with TRBD1 matching 7 bases. The germline CDR1 and CDR2 sequences are SEHNR and FQNEAQ (reference sequence). The CDR3 has 15 residues. CDR3: CSSSRHGGQVEKLFF. For the CDR3, the DNA is TGTTCCAGCAGCAGACACGGCGGACAGGTTGAAAAACTGTTTTTT.

The chain joins TRBV19 to TRBJ2-3; 11 bases map to TRBD1. The J segment lost 6 bases and the V segment lost 4 bases, leaving 6 bases of the junction unmatched. Germline values: CDR1 LNHDA, CDR2 SQIVND (reference sequence). The CDR3 spans 15 residues. CDR3 loop: CASSTDRGRADTQYF. CDR3 bases: TGTGCCAGTAGTACGGACAGGGGGCGCGCGGATACGCAGTATTTT.

This chain uses TRBV7-8 with TRBJ2-3; 9 nucleotides agree with TRBD1. With V trimmed by 8 bases and J by 0 bases, 6 bases remained unmatched. This CDR3 spans 15 amino acids. Germline-derived CDR1 and CDR2 are SGHVS and FQNEAQ. CDR3 region: CASGQGTASTDTQYF. CDR3 in DNA: TGTGCCAGCGGACAGGGGACAGCTAGCACAGATACGCAGTATTTT.

This chain links TRBV7-2 with TRBJ2-7; 7 bases agree with TRBD2. V dropped 1 base and J dropped 3; count of bases not matched to a gene: 6. Germline V gene data show CDR1 as SGHTA and CDR2 as FQGNSA. The CDR3 sequence is 15 residues long. CDR3 residues: CASSLGGRALYEQYF. CDR3 nucleotides: TGTGCCAGCAGCTTAGGGGGGAGGGCCCTCTACGAGCAGTACTTC.

The chain carries TRBV19 and TRBJ1-1, with D maybe TRBD1 (6 bases). The CDR3 loop spans 17 amino acids. Germline V gene lookup returns CDR1 LNHDA and CDR2 SQIVND (reference sequence). The V and J ends lost 5 bases and 0 bases respectively, with 19 bases between them. The CDR3 loop reads CASSWGLRSFMNTEAFF. DNA for the CDR3: TGTGCCAGTAGTTGGGGGCTGAGGTCATTTATGAACACTGAAGCTTTCTTT.

V is TRBV7-9 and J is TRBJ2-7; 8 positions match TRBD2. Germline values: CDR1 SEHNR, CDR2 FQNEAQ (reference sequence). Trimming took 5 bases from V and 1 from J; bases not matched to a gene: 19. The CDR3 is made up of 19 amino acids. The CDR3 region is CASSRTTPALAGVSYEQYF. CDR3 coding DNA: TGTGCCAGCAGCCGAACGACCCCGGCCCTAGCGGGTGTATCCTACGAGCAGTACTTC.

The CDR3 is CASSGGQGRHNTEAFF. The CDR3 DNA follows: TGTGCCAGTAGTGGGGGACAGGGGAGACATAACACTGAAGCTTTCTTT. This chain connects TRBV19 to TRBJ1-1, with TRBD1 matching over 10 bases. CDR3 size: 16 residues. V shed 5 bases and J 2 bases; nucleotides not matched to a gene: 8. Germline V gives CDR1 LNHDA, CDR2 SQIVND (reference sequence).

The chain has TRBV7-2 and TRBJ2-7; D might be TRBD2 (6 bases). The length of the CDR3 is 14 residues. Deletions cut 1 base from V and 3 bases from J, with 10 bases between. Looked up from germline, CDR1 is SGHTA and CDR2 is FQGNSA. The CDR3 DNA reads TGTGCCAGCAGCTTAGATTTGCGGGGCTACGAGCAGTACTTC. Its translation is CASSLDLRGYEQYF.

This clone occurred a few times. This chain links TRBV5-1 with TRBJ2-5, with TRBD1 matching 8 bases. V trimming: 2 bases; J trimming: 4 bases; junction bases outside the gene matches: 4. The CDR3 sequence is 14 residues long. Germline assignment: CDR1 SGHRS and CDR2 YFSETQ. The CDR3 nucleotides read TGCGCCAGCAGCTTCGGACAGGGTCGAGAGACCCAGTACTTC. Its translation: CASSFGQGRETQYF.